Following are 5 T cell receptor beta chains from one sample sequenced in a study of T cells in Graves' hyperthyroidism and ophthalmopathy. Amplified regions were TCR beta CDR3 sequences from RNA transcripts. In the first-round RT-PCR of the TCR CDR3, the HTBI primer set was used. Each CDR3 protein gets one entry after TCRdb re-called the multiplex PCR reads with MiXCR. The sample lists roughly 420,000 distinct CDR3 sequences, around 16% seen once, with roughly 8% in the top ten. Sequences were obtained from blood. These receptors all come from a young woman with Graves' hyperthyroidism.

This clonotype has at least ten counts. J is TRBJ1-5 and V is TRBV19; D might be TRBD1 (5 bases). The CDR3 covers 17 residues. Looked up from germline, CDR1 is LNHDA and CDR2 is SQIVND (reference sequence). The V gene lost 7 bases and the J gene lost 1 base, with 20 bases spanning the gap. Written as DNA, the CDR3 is TGTGCCAGTATTCCGGCCGGGGGTAGAGGGAGCAATCAGCCCCAGCATTTT. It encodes CASIPAGGRGSNQPQHF.

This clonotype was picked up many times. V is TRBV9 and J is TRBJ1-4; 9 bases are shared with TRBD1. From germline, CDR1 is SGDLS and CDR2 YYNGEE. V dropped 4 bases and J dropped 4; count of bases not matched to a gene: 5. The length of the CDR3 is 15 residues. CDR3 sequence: CASSLQGASNEKLFF. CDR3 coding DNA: TGTGCCAGCAGCCTACAGGGGGCGAGTAATGAAAAACTGTTTTTT.

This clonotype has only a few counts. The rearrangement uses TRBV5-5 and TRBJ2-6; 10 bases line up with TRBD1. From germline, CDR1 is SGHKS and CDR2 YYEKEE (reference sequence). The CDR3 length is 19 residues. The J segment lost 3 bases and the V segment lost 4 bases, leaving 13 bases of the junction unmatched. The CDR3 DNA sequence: TGTGCCAGCAGCACATCCTCGACAGGGGGCTTCGGTGGGGCCAACGTCCTGACTTTC. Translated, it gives CASSTSSTGGFGGANVLTF.

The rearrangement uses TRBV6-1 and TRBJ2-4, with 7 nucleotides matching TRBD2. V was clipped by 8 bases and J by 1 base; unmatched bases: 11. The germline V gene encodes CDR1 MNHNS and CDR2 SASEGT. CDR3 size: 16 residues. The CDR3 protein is CASASWGGEAKNIQYF. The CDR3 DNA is TGTGCCAGCGCCTCCTGGGGGGGGGAGGCCAAAAACATTCAGTACTTC.

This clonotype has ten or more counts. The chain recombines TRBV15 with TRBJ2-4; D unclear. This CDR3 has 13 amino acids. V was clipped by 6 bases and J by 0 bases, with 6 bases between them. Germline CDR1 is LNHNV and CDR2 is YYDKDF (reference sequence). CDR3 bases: TGTGCCACCAGGGCGCTAGCCAAAAACATTCAGTACTTC. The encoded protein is CATRALAKNIQYF.